The 2 T cell receptor beta chains below were found in one sample sequenced in a study of cytomegalovirus exposure and HLA in healthy donors. Primers: 60 Vbeta forward and 13 Jbeta reverse. Sequencing was performed with immunoSEQ multiplex PCR; in TCRdb, only in-frame clones are kept and a portion is missing. The table lists hundreds of thousands of clones, about 75% of them singletons, with under 2% in the top ten. The source material was PBMCs. All receptors derive from a young man in good health and CMV-seronegative.

J is TRBJ2-1 and V is TRBV5-8, with a possible D match to TRBD2 (6 bases). This CDR3 has 16 residues. Looked up from germline, CDR1 is SGHTS and CDR2 is YDEGEE. With 4 bases removed from V and 0 bases from J, the gap between germline ends came to 14 bases. Here the CDR3 DNA reads TGTGCCAGCAGCACCACGGGACTCAGCTCCTACAATGAGCAGTTCTTC. This translates into CASSTTGLSSYNEQFF.

This rearrangement joins TRBV15 to TRBJ1-5, with a weak D call TRBD1 (6 bases). V lost 2 bases to trimming and J lost 7 bases, with 15 bases between them. The germline V gene encodes CDR1 LNHNV and CDR2 YYDKDF (reference sequence). The CDR3 is 15 residues long. The CDR3 DNA reads as TGTGCCACCAGCAGATCTCAGGGGCTGGGGCAGCCCCAGCATTTT. Residues: CATSRSQGLGQPQHF.